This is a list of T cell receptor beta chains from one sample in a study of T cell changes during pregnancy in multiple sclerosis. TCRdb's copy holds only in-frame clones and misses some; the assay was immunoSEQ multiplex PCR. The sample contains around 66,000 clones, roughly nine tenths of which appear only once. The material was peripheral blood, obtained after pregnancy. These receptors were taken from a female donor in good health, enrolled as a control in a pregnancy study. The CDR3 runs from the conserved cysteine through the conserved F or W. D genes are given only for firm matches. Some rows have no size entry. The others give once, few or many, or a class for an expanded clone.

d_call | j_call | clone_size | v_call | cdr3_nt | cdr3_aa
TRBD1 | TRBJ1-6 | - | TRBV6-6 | TGTGCCAGCAGTTACGAGGGACAGCTAAATTCACCCCTCCACTTT | CASSYEGQLNSPLHF
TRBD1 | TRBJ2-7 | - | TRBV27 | TGTGCCAGCGCGGACAGGCCAGGCTCCTACGAGCAGTACTTC | CASADRPGSYEQYF
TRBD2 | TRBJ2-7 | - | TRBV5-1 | TGCGCCAGCAGGTCCGGGACTAGCGGCGATTCCTACGAGCAGTACTTC | CASRSGTSGDSYEQYF
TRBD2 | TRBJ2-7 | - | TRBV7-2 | TGTGCCAGCAGCTTAGTCCGGGGGGTCTACGAGCAGTACTTC | CASSLVRGVYEQYF
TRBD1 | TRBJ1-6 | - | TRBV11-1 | TGTGCCAGCAGCTCCGGGACAGGGGGCGATAATTCACCCCTCCACTTT | CASSSGTGGDNSPLHF
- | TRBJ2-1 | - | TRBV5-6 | TGTGCCAGCAGCCCTTCCGGGACTTACAATGAGCAGTTCTTC | CASSPSGTYNEQFF
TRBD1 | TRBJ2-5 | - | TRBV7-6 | TGTGCCAGCAGCTTAGCGGGGACAGGGGGCGCGGAGACCCAGTACTTC | CASSLAGTGGAETQYF
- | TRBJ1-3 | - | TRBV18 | TGTGCCAGCTCACCAAATCTTGACAGTGGAAACACCATATATTTT | CASSPNLDSGNTIYF
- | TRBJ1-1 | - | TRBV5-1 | TGCGCCAGCAGCTTGACTGGGACACTGAACACTGAAGCTTTCTTT | CASSLTGTLNTEAFF
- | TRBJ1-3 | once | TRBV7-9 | TGTGCCAGCAGGTCCAGCGTTGCATATTCTGGAAACACCATATATTTT | CASRSSVAYSGNTIYF
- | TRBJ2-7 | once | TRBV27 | TGTGCCAGCAGTTTATCGGGGGGGCAACCCTACGAGCAGTACTTC | CASSLSGGQPYEQYF
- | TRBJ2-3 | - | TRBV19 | TGTGCCAGTCTTGGCGGGGTAGCAGATACGCAGTATTTT | CASLGGVADTQYF
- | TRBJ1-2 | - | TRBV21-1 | TGTGCCAGCAGCTCCCCCACCATCCCAGGGGGTAAGGATGGCTACACCTTC | CASSSPTIPGGKDGYTF
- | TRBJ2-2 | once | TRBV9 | TGTGCCAGCAGCCCACGGGGGGACAGGTTCACCGGGGAGCTGTTTTTT | CASSPRGDRFTGELFF
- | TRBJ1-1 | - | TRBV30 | TGTGCCTGGAGTGACGAGCCGGCTGAAGCTTTCTTT | CAWSDEPAEAFF
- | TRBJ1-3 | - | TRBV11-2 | TGTGCCAGCAGCCGCTCTCAGGGGTCTTCTGGAAACACCATATATTTT | CASSRSQGSSGNTIYF
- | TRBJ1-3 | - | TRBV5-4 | TGTGCCAGCAGCTTACAAGCGGCCGGAAACACCATATATTTT | CASSLQAAGNTIYF
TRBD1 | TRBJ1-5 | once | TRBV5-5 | TGTGCCAGCAGCCCTTCTCGGGACAGTTATCAGCCCCAGCATTTT | CASSPSRDSYQPQHF
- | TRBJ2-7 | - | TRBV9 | TGTGCCAGCAGCGCCGAGGGCCAGGTGCAGTACTTC | CASSAEGQVQYF
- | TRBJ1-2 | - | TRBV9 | TGTGCCAGCAGCGGGCCCACGACGCAGGACAATGGCTACACCTTC | CASSGPTTQDNGYTF
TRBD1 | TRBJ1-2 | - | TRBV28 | TGTGCCAGCAGTTTATCCCCGGACAGGGGGCAACGCTTC | CASSLSPDRGQRF
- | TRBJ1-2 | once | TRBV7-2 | TGTGCCAGCAGCTTAACGAGTAGCTATGGCTACACCTTC | CASSLTSSYGYTF
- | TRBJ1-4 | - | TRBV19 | TGTGCCAGTAGTATTGGGGGGGGTATTTCTGAAAAACTGTTTTTT | CASSIGGGISEKLFF
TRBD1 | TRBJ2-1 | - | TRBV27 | TGTGCCAGCAGACCGGGACAGTCCAATGAGCAGTTCTTC | CASRPGQSNEQFF
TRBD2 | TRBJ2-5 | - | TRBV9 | TGTGCCAGCAGCGTAGGGGTAGCGGGGGCCGACCAAGAGACCCAGTACTTC | CASSVGVAGADQETQYF
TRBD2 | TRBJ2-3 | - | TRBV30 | TGTGCCTGGAGTTTTTCTCTAGCGGGGGGGAACGGAATCACAGATACGCAGTATTTT | CAWSFSLAGGNGITDTQYF
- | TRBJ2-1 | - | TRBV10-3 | TGTGCCATCAGTGCTGAGGAGGAGCAGTTCTTC | CAISAEEEQFF
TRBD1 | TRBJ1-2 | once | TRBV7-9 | TGTGCCAGCAGCGAGAACCCGGGACAGGGTCCACACTATGGCTACACCTTC | CASSENPGQGPHYGYTF
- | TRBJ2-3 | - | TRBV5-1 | TGCGCCAGCAGCCTCCAGGTGGCCACAGATACGCAGTATTTT | CASSLQVATDTQYF
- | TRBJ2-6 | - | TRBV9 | TGTGCCAGCAGCGTATTGGACACTGGGGCCAACGTCCTGACTTTC | CASSVLDTGANVLTF
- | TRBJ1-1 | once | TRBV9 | TGTGCCAGCAGCGTAGGAGGGGGATCCGCTGAAGCTTTCTTT | CASSVGGGSAEAFF
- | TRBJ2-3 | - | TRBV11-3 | TGTGCCAGCAGCCCGGTCATGGATACGCAGTATTTT | CASSPVMDTQYF
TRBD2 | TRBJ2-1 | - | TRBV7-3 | TGTGCCAGCAGCTCGAGCGGGGGGGCGGTCAATGAGCAGTTCTTC | CASSSSGGAVNEQFF
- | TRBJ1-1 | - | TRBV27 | TGTGCCAGCAGTTCCTTTGGATCGTCCGGACAGGAAGCTTTCTTT | CASSSFGSSGQEAFF
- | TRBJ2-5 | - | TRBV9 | TGTGCCAGCAGCGCTTCCGGGACACAAAAAGAGACCCAGTACTTC | CASSASGTQKETQYF
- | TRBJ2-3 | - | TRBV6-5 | TGTGCCAGCAGACAAGGAGTTAGGCTAAATACGCAGTATTTT | CASRQGVRLNTQYF
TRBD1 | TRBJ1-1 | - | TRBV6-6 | TGTGCCAGCAGTCCCAGGGACAGGGCGGACACTGAAGCTTTCTTT | CASSPRDRADTEAFF
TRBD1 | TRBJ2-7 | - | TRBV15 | TGTGCCACCAGCAGAGAGAGGGACAGGGGTCTAAACGAGCAGTACTTC | CATSRERDRGLNEQYF
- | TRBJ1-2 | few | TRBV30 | TGTGCCTGGAGTGTAGGGGTTGACTATGGCTACACCTTC | CAWSVGVDYGYTF
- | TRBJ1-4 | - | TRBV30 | TGTGCCTGGACCCTCGGAGGGGCTCGGGAAAAACTGTTTTTT | CAWTLGGAREKLFF
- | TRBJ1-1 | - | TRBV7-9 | TGTGCCAGCAGCTTCCCGAGAAATTCTGAAGCTTTCTTT | CASSFPRNSEAFF
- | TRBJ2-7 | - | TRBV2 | TGTGCCAGCCCGACTAGTAACGAGCAGTACTTC | CASPTSNEQYF
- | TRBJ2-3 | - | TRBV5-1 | TGCGCCAGCAGCTTGGATGGCGGTGGTACAGATACGCAGTATTTT | CASSLDGGGTDTQYF
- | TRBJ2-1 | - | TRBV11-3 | TGTGCCAGCAGCTTTGGGACTGGCTATGGGAATGAGCAGTTCTTC | CASSFGTGYGNEQFF
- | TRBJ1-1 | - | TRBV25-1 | TGTGCCAGCAGTCCTCAGACAACAGGTCGAGCTTTCTTT | CASSPQTTGRAFF
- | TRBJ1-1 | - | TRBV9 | TGTGCCAGCCGAGGGGGGGGGCCGAACACTGAAGCTTTCTTT | CASRGGGPNTEAFF
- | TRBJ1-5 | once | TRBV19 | TGTGCCAGTAGTATACTCACCGGGACACTAATAACCAATCAGCCCCAGCATTTT | CASSILTGTLITNQPQHF
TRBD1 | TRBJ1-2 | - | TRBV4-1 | TGCGCCAGCAGCCCATCCGACAGGGAAGACTATGGCTACACCTTC | CASSPSDREDYGYTF
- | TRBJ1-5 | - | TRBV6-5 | TGTGCCAGCAGTATTAGGGGTCAGCCCCAGCATTTT | CASSIRGQPQHF
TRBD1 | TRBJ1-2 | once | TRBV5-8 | TGTGCCAGCAGACAAGGACAGGGGGCATCTGGCTACACCTTC | CASRQGQGASGYTF
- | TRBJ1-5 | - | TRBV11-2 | TGTGCCAGCAGCTTATGGACGAGGGAAATAGCAAATCAGCCCCAGCATTTT | CASSLWTREIANQPQHF